This TCR beta chain was found in a study of CD8 T cells in Susac syndrome. Study outcomes and limitations: The authors acknowledged that their TCR sequencing and HLA analysis involved a relatively small number of individuals.

V lost 7 bases, J lost 0 bases, and 3 bases lay in between. The germline CDR1 and CDR2 sequences are WSHSY and SAAADI. This CDR3 is 11 amino acids long. For this clonotype: Its antigen is as yet unknown.

In contrast to the negatively isolated CD8+ and CD4+ T cells, TEMRA cells were FACS-enriched. cDNA came from about 0.5 to 1 ug RNA primed by random hexamers. TCR beta CDR3 was amplified by immunoSEQ multiplex PCR. This amplification extended across 54 Vbeta and 13 Jbeta segments. TCRdb passed the immunoSEQ multiplex PCR reads through MiXCR, listing each CDR3 protein once. The sample consists of approximately 150,000 distinct CDR3 sequences, 94% of them appearing once. The V call is TRBV10-2, the J call TRBJ1-1; D is unclear. The sequenced sample was CD4+ T cells from PBMCs. The TCR originated in a human donor in good health. The CDR3 reads CASILNTEAFF. CDR3 sequence (DNA): TGCGCCAGCATCTTGAACACTGAAGCTTTCTTT.